This T cell receptor beta chain was sequenced in a study of cytomegalovirus exposure and HLA in healthy donors. General observations from the study: Other equally common chains were less clonally expanded than HLA-associated TCR beta chains, a later analysis showed. Associated with cytomegalovirus, according to the listing, were 150 to 200 TCR beta chains. Specific recognition of CMV antigens was confirmed in vitro for a few chains (all CMV-associated).

Amplification used 60 Vbeta primers and 13 Jbeta primers. The repertoire was sequenced with immunoSEQ multiplex PCR; TCRdb's copy has only in-frame clones and lacks some. The table shows about 130,000 clones, with roughly 85% occurring only once. The CDR3 length is 13 residues. With V trimmed by 7 bases and J by 10 bases, 8 bases remained unmatched. Germline CDR1 and CDR2: MNHNS and SASEGT. This clone has just one count. Its antigen remains unknown. This TCR derives from a man in his forties or fifties in good health and CMV-seropositive. Source material: PBMCs. This sequence joins TRBV6-1 and TRBJ2-7, with 12 bases identical to TRBD2. CDR3 loop: CASTPTSGRPQYF. CDR3 nucleotide sequence: TGTGCCAGCACTCCAACTAGCGGGAGGCCCCAGTACTTC.